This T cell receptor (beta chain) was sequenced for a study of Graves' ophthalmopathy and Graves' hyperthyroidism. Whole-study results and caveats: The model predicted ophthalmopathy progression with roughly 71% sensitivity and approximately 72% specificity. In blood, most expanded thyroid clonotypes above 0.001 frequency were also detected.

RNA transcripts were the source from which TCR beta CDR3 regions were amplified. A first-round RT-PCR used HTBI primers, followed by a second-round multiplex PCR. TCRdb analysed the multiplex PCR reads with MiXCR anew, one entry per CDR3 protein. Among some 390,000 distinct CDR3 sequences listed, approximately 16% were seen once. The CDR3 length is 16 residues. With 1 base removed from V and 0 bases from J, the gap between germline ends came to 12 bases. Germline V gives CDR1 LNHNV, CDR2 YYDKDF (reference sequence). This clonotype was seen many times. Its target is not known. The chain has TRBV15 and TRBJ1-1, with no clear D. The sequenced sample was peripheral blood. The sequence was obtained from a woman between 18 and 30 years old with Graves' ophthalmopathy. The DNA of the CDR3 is TGTGCCACCAGCAGAGGAGGGTCGAGGTTGAACACTGAAGCTTTCTTT. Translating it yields CATSRGGSRLNTEAFF.